Below, one T cell receptor (beta chain) is given with its context. The data were taken from a study of cytomegalovirus exposure and HLA in healthy donors. PCR was performed using 60 Vbeta and 13 Jbeta primers. Assay used: immunoSEQ multiplex PCR; TCRdb lists only in-frame clones, some missing. The table has roughly 180,000 clones, about 85% seen once. Trimming left V 0 bases short and J 1 base short, with 7 bases between. CDR1 and CDR2 from the germline V gene are SGHDT and YYEEEE. This CDR3 contains 15 residues. This chain uses TRBV5-6 with TRBJ2-2, with no clear D. The origin of this receptor is a woman between 50 and 59 years old in good health and CMV-seropositive. The sequencing sample was made of PBMCs. CDR3 coding DNA: TGTGCCAGCAGCTTGGAAGAGTGGAACACCGGGGAGCTGTTTTTT. Amino acid sequence: CASSLEEWNTGELFF.